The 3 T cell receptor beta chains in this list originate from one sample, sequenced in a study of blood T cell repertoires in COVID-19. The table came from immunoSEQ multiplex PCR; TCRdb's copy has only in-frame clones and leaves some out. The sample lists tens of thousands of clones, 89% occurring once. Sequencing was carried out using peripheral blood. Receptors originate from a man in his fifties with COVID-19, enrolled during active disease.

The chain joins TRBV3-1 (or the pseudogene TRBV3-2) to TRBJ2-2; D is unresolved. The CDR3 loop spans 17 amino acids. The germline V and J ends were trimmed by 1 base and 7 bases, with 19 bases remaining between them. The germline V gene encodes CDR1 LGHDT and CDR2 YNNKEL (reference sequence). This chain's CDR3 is CASSQAPGPLVGGELFF. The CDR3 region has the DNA TGTGCCAGCAGCCAAGCCCCAGGTCCGTTGGTGGGCGGGGAGCTGTTTTTT.

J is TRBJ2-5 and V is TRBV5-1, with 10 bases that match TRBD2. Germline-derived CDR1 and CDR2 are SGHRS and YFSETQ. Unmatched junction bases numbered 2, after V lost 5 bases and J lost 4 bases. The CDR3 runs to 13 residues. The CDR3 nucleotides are TGCGCCAGCAGAAGCGGGGGGGCAGAGACCCAGTACTTC. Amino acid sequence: CASRSGGAETQYF.

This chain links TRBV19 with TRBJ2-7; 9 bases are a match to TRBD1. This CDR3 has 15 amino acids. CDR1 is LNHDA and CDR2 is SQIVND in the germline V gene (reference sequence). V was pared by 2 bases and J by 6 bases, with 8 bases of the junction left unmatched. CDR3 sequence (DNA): TGTGCCAGTAGTATAACCGGGACAGGGATCTCCGAGCAGTACTTC. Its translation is CASSITGTGISEQYF.